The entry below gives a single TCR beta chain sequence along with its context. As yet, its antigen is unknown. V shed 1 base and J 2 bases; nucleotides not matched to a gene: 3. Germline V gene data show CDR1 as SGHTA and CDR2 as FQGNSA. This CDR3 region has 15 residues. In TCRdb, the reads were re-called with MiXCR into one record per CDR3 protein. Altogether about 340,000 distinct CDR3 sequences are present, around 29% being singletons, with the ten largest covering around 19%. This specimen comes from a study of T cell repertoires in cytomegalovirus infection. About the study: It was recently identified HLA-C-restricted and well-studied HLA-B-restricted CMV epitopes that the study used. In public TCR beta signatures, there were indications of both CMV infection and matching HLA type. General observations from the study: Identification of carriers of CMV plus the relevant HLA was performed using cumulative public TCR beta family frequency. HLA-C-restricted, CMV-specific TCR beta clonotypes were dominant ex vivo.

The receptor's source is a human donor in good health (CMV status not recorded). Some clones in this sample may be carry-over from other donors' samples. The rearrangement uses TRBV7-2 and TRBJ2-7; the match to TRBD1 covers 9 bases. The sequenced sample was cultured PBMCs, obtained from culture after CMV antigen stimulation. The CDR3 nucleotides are TGTGCCAGCAGCTTAGGCGGGGACAGGGCCTACGAGCAGTACTTC. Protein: CASSLGGDRAYEQYF.